Listed here are 25 T cell receptor beta chains from one sample, sequenced in a study of T-cell reconstitution after alpha-beta-depleted transplantation in children. Unique molecular identifiers were used in preparing the TCRbeta library. MiXCR was run by TCRdb on the PCR reads, yielding one entry per CDR3 protein. The table has around 450,000 distinct CDR3 sequences, roughly a tenth seen once. The sample was PBMCs, taken before TCRalphabeta/CD19-depleted stem cell transplant. These receptor sequences come from a child aged 2-15 years with inherited bone marrow failure, due to receive a stem cell transplant.

In its sample, this clonotype was seen a few times. This rearrangement joins TRBV24-1 to TRBJ2-2; D is uncertain. V was trimmed by 5 bases and J by 4 bases, leaving 1 base between them. This CDR3 contains 11 residues. CDR1 and CDR2 from the germline V gene are KGHDR and SFDVKD. CDR3 nucleotide sequence: TGTGCCACCAGTGCCACCGGGGAGCTGTTTTTT. Translating it yields CATSATGELFF.

This clonotype has a count of ten or more. The V and J genes are TRBV12-3 or TRBV12-4 and TRBJ2-1, with 11 positions matching TRBD2. With V trimmed by 6 bases and J by 4 bases, 8 bases remained unmatched. The CDR3 has 16 residues. For the CDR3, the DNA is TGTGCCAGCAGCCGACCCACTAGCGGGGGTTACAATGAGCAGTTCTTC. This encodes CASSRPTSGGYNEQFF.

V gene TRBV29-1 combines with J gene TRBJ1-2, with 7 bases matching TRBD1. CDR1 SQVTM and CDR2 ANQGSEA come from the germline V gene. Trimming took 7 bases from V and 4 from J; bases not matched to a gene: 15. This CDR3 comprises 15 residues. The CDR3 DNA follows: TGCAGCGCTAGTGGTTCGGGACAGCAAACCTATGGCTACACCTTC. The encoded protein is CSASGSGQQTYGYTF.

V and J are TRBV7-9 and TRBJ2-3; 8 bases align to TRBD2. V trimming: 4 bases; J trimming: 4 bases; junction bases outside the gene matches: 7. Germline-derived CDR1 and CDR2 are SEHNR and FQNEAQ (reference sequence). The CDR3 has 15 amino acids. Here the CDR3 reads CASSSLAGTADTQYF. The CDR3 region has the DNA TGTGCCAGCAGCTCCTTAGCGGGGACGGCAGATACGCAGTATTTT.

In its sample, this clonotype was seen many times. The chain is built from TRBV29-1 and TRBJ2-7, with a tentative D call TRBD1 (5 bases). The CDR3 has 12 residues. V dropped 4 bases and J dropped 0 bases, with 7 bases sitting between them. Germline CDR1 reads SQVTM; CDR2 reads ANQGSEA. CDR3 loop: CSVAQASYEQYF. The CDR3 region has the DNA TGCAGCGTTGCACAGGCCTCCTACGAGCAGTACTTC.

A note on this clonotype: A much larger clone lies one base from this, so it may be a read error. The chain uses TRBV12-3 or TRBV12-4 and TRBJ1-5, with a tentative D call TRBD1 (5 bases). There are 15 residues in the CDR3. Trimming cost V 5 bases and J 4 bases, with 15 bases left between them. Written as DNA, the CDR3 is TGTGCCAGCAGTGCACATACGGGGGATAATCAGCCCCAGCATTTT. It encodes CASSAHTGDNQPQHF.

This clonotype was counted at least ten times. The J gene is TRBJ2-3, the V gene TRBV29-1; tentatively, D is TRBD2 (5 bases). The germline V and J ends were trimmed by 3 bases and 5 bases, with 15 bases remaining between them. CDR3 length: 14 residues. CDR1 is SQVTM, CDR2 ANQGSEA, per germline. CDR3 residues: CSVDGEPLVDTQYF. CDR3 coding DNA: TGCAGCGTTGATGGGGAGCCTTTGGTAGATACGCAGTATTTT.

The table lists this clonotype with many counts. The gene calls are TRBV24-1 and TRBJ2-3; D tentatively reads TRBD1 or TRBD2 (5 bases each). V was shortened by 3 bases and J by 5 bases, with 26 bases between the two germline ends. This CDR3 has 19 residues. Germline values: CDR1 KGHDR, CDR2 SFDVKD. In nucleotides, the CDR3 is TGTGCCACCAGTGATCCGATCCCAACGGTGGAGAGGGGAGTAGATACGCAGTATTTT. This codes for CATSDPIPTVERGVDTQYF.

This clonotype was recorded many times. This sequence joins TRBV29-1 and TRBJ2-3; D not resolved. Germline CDR1 SQVTM, CDR2 ANQGSEA. The V end was cut by 2 bases, the J end by 6 bases, with 12 bases between. This CDR3 comprises 13 residues. The CDR3 DNA is TGCAGCGTTGAATCCCCAAACCAGGATACGCAGTATTTT. As protein: CSVESPNQDTQYF.

V is TRBV18 and J is TRBJ1-4, with TRBD1 matching 10 bases. V lost 2 bases and J lost 9; bases outside the gene matches: 3. Germline lookup yields CDR1 KGHSH and CDR2 LQKENI. CDR3 length equals 14 residues. The CDR3 sequence: CASSPGTGEKKLFF. The CDR3 DNA is TGTGCCAGCTCACCAGGGACAGGGGAGAAAAAACTGTTTTTT.

The chain links TRBV30 to TRBJ1-1, with D perhaps matching TRBD1 (5 bases). The CDR3 loop spans 13 amino acids. Per germline, CDR1 GTSNPN and CDR2 SVGIG (reference sequence). V was pared by 5 bases and J by 5 bases, with 15 bases between. CDR3 sequence reads: CAWDDNWGTEAFF. CDR3 DNA sequence: TGTGCCTGGGACGACAACTGGGGGACTGAAGCTTTCTTT.

This clonotype was seen ten or more times. The chain has TRBV29-1 and TRBJ2-7, with D possibly TRBD2 on 5 matching bases. CDR1 and CDR2 (germline): SQVTM, ANQGSEA. The CDR3 contains 11 residues. The germline V and J ends were trimmed by 5 bases and 3 bases, with 8 bases remaining between them. The CDR3, as DNA: TGCAGCGTTTCACGGGACTACGAGCAGTACTTC. Residues: CSVSRDYEQYF.

This clonotype was detected a few times. The chain carries TRBV6-1 and TRBJ2-5; 12 bases align to TRBD1. This CDR3 spans 15 amino acids. Looked up from germline, CDR1 is MNHNS and CDR2 is SASEGT. Unmatched junction bases numbered 8, after V lost 7 bases and J lost 5 bases. The chain's CDR3 is CASTRDRGLRETQYF. CDR3 bases: TGTGCCAGCACCCGGGACAGGGGGCTTCGGGAGACCCAGTACTTC.

This clonotype showed up many times. V and J are TRBV12-3 or TRBV12-4 and TRBJ2-1; 8 nucleotides match TRBD2. After removal of 3 bases from V and 4 bases from J, the junction contained 2 bases not matched to a gene. The CDR3 has 14 residues. The CDR3 reads CASSFREGYNEQFF. The CDR3 DNA reads as TGTGCCAGCAGTTTTCGGGAGGGTTACAATGAGCAGTTCTTC.

The chain has TRBV6-1 and TRBJ2-3; D perhaps matches TRBD2 (5 bases). V lost 5 bases to trimming and J lost 1 base, with 16 bases between them. The CDR3 has 16 residues. Per the germline V gene, CDR1 is MNHNS and CDR2 is SASEGT. In DNA form, the CDR3 reads TGTGCCAGCAGTCCCCGTGGAGGCCCTGGCACAGATACGCAGTATTTT. It translates to CASSPRGGPGTDTQYF.

This clonotype was observed many times. The V and J genes are TRBV5-1 and TRBJ2-7; 7 bases agree with TRBD1. The trim removed 4 bases at V and 5 bases at J, leaving 3 bases unmatched. The CDR3 spans 12 residues. Germline-derived CDR1 and CDR2 are SGHRS and YFSETQ. The CDR3 protein is CASSATGDEQYF. CDR3 coding DNA: TGCGCCAGCAGCGCTACAGGGGACGAGCAGTACTTC.

In its sample, this clonotype was seen many times. V is TRBV4-3 and J is TRBJ2-3, with TRBD2 matching over 9 bases. The trim removed 0 bases at V and 4 bases at J, leaving 8 bases unmatched. This CDR3 contains 17 residues. Germline V gene data show CDR1 as LGHNA and CDR2 as YSLEER. In DNA form, the CDR3 reads TGCGCCAGCAGCCAAGAATGGCTAGCGGGGATTTCAGATACGCAGTATTTT. This codes for CASSQEWLAGISDTQYF.

This clonotype was recorded at least ten times. The chain carries TRBV7-8 and TRBJ1-6, with unresolved D. The CDR3 has 12 amino acids. Trimming left V 1 base short and J 10 bases short, with 5 bases between. Germline CDR1 reads SGHVS; CDR2 reads FQNEAQ. The CDR3 here is CASSLVWSPLHF. Written as DNA, the CDR3 is TGTGCCAGCAGCTTAGTTTGGTCACCCCTCCACTTT.

This clonotype was counted many times. The chain couples TRBV7-9 to TRBJ1-2; a possible D gene is TRBD1 (5 bases). Deletions cut 5 bases from V and 3 bases from J, with 13 bases between. Germline lookup yields CDR1 SEHNR and CDR2 FQNEAQ (reference sequence). The CDR3 totals 14 residues. In DNA form, the CDR3 reads TGTGCCAGCAGCCCGATTGACAGTTACTATGGCTACACCTTC. This codes for CASSPIDSYYGYTF.

This clonotype appeared many times. The chain couples TRBV12-3 or TRBV12-4 to TRBJ2-4, with 9 bases matching TRBD1. This CDR3 has 18 amino acids. Trimming removed 6 bases from V and 1 base from J; junction bases left unmatched: 13. CDR3 residues: CASRTLDRGDPAKNIQYF. The CDR3 DNA follows: TGTGCCAGCAGGACGTTGGACAGGGGAGATCCGGCCAAAAACATTCAGTACTTC.

V gene TRBV19 combines with J gene TRBJ1-4, with 9 bases that match TRBD1. This CDR3 contains 15 residues. Germline assignment: CDR1 LNHDA and CDR2 SQIVND (reference sequence). After removal of 5 bases from V and 8 bases from J, the junction contained 9 bases not matched to a gene. The CDR3 sequence is CASSSTGTGSEKLFF. In DNA form, the CDR3 reads TGTGCCAGTAGTTCTACCGGGACAGGGTCCGAAAAACTGTTTTTT.

In this sample, this clonotype turned up a few times. The J gene is TRBJ2-1, the V gene TRBV7-9; 8 nucleotides line up with TRBD1. From germline, CDR1 is SEHNR and CDR2 FQNEAQ (reference sequence). Trimming took 5 bases from V and 15 from J; bases not matched to a gene: 6. This CDR3 spans 11 amino acids. CDR3 coding DNA: TGTGCCAGCAGCCCGGACAGGGTCGTGTTCTTC. The encoded protein is CASSPDRVVFF. The variable domain in full, completed from reference TRBV7-9 and TRBJ2-1, reads DTGVSQNPRHKITKRGQNVTFRCDPISEHNRLYWYRQTLGQGPEFLTYFQNEAQLEKSRLLSDRFSAERPKGSFSTLEIQRTEQGDSAMYLCASSPDRVVFFGPGTRLTVL.

This clonotype was counted between two and nine times. This chain connects TRBV23-1 to TRBJ2-7; 10 bases are shared with TRBD2. TRBV23-1 is an ORF for which the function is uncertain. This CDR3 comprises 15 residues. The junction had 13 bases not matched to a gene; V was cut back by 8 bases and J by 6 bases. CDR3: CASVPAGGPLGEQYF. The CDR3 DNA sequence: TGCGCCAGCGTTCCAGCGGGAGGGCCCCTGGGCGAGCAGTACTTC.

At least ten counts were recorded for this clonotype. The chain couples TRBV6-2 or TRBV6-3 to TRBJ2-7; D gene unclear. Trimming removed 5 bases from V and 7 bases from J, with 12 bases in between. The CDR3 extends over 12 amino acids. CDR1 is MNHEY and CDR2 is SVGEGT in the germline V gene. CDR3 loop: CASSLTWGEQYF. The CDR3 DNA reads TGTGCCAGCAGTCTGACCTGGGGAGAGCAGTACTTC.

As DNA, the CDR3 is TGTGCCAGCACCACGAGGGGTAAGGGACTATTCTACGAGCAGTACTTC. Amino acid sequence: CASTTRGKGLFYEQYF. The rearrangement joins TRBV7-2 to TRBJ2-7; 7 nucleotides line up with TRBD2. Germline V gene lookup returns CDR1 SGHTA and CDR2 FQGNSA. The CDR3 runs 16 residues. Losses at the gene ends were 7 bases for V and 3 bases for J; bases not matched to a gene: 15. The whole variable domain, filled in from reference TRBV7-2 and TRBJ2-7, reads GAGVSQSPSNKVTEKGKDVELRCDPISGHTALYWYRQSLGQGLEFLIYFQGNSAPDKSGLPSDRFSAERTGGSVSTLTIQRTQQEDSAVYLCASTTRGKGLFYEQYFGPGTRLTVT.